Presented here are 27 T cell receptor beta chains from one specimen sequenced in a study of blood T cell repertoires in COVID-19 (dated by TCRdb to about 2020). Library method: the immunoSEQ multiplex PCR assay. TCRdb provides this immuneACCESS table in a form limited to in-frame rearrangements. Some clones are lacking; in checked studies, under half of them reflect an unresolved V gene, and why the rest are absent is not known. In this sample the table shows 200,000 to 250,000 clones, about 85% of which occur a single time. The ten most abundant clones make up roughly 10% of the sample. The material sequenced was peripheral blood. The receptors shown here come from a woman aged 50 to 60 with COVID-19, enrolled during active disease.

The chain carries TRBV6-1 and TRBJ2-2; TRBD1 agrees at 7 bases. The CDR3 covers 18 residues. Germline-derived CDR1 and CDR2 are MNHNS and SASEGT. V lost 3 bases, J lost 7 bases, and 17 bases stayed unmatched. The CDR3 loop is CASSDYRDSRTYVGELFF. DNA of the CDR3: TGTGCCAGCAGTGACTACCGGGACAGTCGGACCTATGTCGGGGAGCTGTTTTTT.

J is TRBJ2-3 and V is TRBV9, with 8 nucleotides matching TRBD2. The CDR3 covers 16 residues. V shed 0 bases and J 1 base; nucleotides not matched to a gene: 4. CDR1 and CDR2 (germline): SGDLS, YYNGEE. CDR3 in DNA: TGTGCCAGCAGCGTAGGGGGAGCGGGGGGCACAGATACGCAGTATTTT. Its translation is CASSVGGAGGTDTQYF.

The CDR3 DNA follows: TGCGCCAGCAGCTTGGTGGAGGGGACCACAGATACGCAGTATTTT. It translates to CASSLVEGTTDTQYF. The gene calls are TRBV5-1 and TRBJ2-3; TRBD2 is a possible D gene (6 bases). The V gene lost 0 bases and the J gene lost 2 bases, with 10 bases spanning the gap. CDR3 length: 15 amino acids. Germline CDR1 is SGHRS and CDR2 is YFSETQ. The variable domain in full, completed from reference TRBV5-1 and TRBJ2-3, reads KAGVTQTPRYLIKTRGQQVTLSCSPISGHRSVSWYQQTPGQGLQFLFEYFSETQRNKGNFPGRFSGRQFSNSRSEMNVSTLELGDSALYLCASSLVEGTTDTQYFGPGTRLTVL.

The gene calls are TRBV7-2 and TRBJ1-5, with D hard to call. Germline CDR1 SGHTA, CDR2 FQGNSA. CDR3 length: 14 amino acids. The V end lost 5 bases, the J end lost 0 bases, and 8 bases lay between the germline ends. The CDR3 DNA follows: TGTGCCAGCAGCGATTCAGTTAGCAATCAGCCCCAGCATTTT. Translation: CASSDSVSNQPQHF.

The chain carries TRBV5-1 and TRBJ2-7, with 7 bases lining up with TRBD1. After removal of 4 bases from V and 3 bases from J, the junction contained 4 bases not matched to a gene. This CDR3 has 13 amino acids. Germline CDR1 is SGHRS and CDR2 is YFSETQ. CDR3 bases: TGCGCCAGCAGCCCGACAGGGAACTACGAGCAGTACTTC. Residues: CASSPTGNYEQYF.

The chain links TRBV3-1 (or the pseudogene TRBV3-2) to TRBJ2-3; 11 positions agree with TRBD2. V lost 3 bases, J lost 5 bases, and 10 bases stayed unmatched. This CDR3 is 17 amino acids long. Germline V gene lookup returns CDR1 LGHDT and CDR2 YNNKEL (reference sequence). The DNA of the CDR3 is TGTGCCAGCAGCCATTGGGGACTAGCGGAGCGAGGAGATACGCAGTATTTT. Amino acid sequence: CASSHWGLAERGDTQYF.

This rearrangement joins TRBV7-2 to TRBJ1-1, with D maybe TRBD1 (6 bases). V lost 5 bases and J 2 bases, leaving 12 bases between the germline ends. Germline CDR1 SGHTA, CDR2 FQGNSA. This CDR3 is 14 amino acids long. In DNA, the CDR3 is TGTGCCAGCAGCCCGAGGGGGGGTAACACTGAAGCTTTCTTT. This encodes CASSPRGGNTEAFF. Using reference TRBV7-2 and TRBJ1-1 for the parts outside the CDR3, the full variable domain is GAGVSQSPSNKVTEKGKDVELRCDPISGHTALYWYRQSLGQGLEFLIYFQGNSAPDKSGLPSDRFSAERTGGSVSTLTIQRTQQEDSAVYLCASSPRGGNTEAFFGQGTRLTVV.

This chain uses TRBV12-5 with TRBJ1-5, with D possibly being TRBD1 (6 bases). In germline, CDR1 is LGHNT, CDR2 FRNRAP. Trimming took 6 bases from V and 5 from J, leaving 14 bases between them. This CDR3 is built from 14 residues. CDR3 nucleotide sequence: TGTGCTAGTGGACAGGGAAACTTCGATCAGCCCCAGCATTTT. It is translated as CASGQGNFDQPQHF.

This chain connects TRBV5-1 to TRBJ2-2, with 12 bases fitting TRBD2. Germline loops: CDR1 SGHRS, CDR2 YFSETQ. The CDR3 has 17 amino acids. Losses at the gene ends were 4 bases for V and 1 base for J; bases not matched to a gene: 5. CDR3 nucleotide sequence: TGCGCCAGCAGCCCCAGACTAGCGGGGGTGAACACCGGGGAGCTGTTTTTT. As protein: CASSPRLAGVNTGELFF.

This clone was recorded a few times. The chain is built from TRBV6-6 and TRBJ2-4; D perhaps matches TRBD1 (5 bases). The CDR3 covers 14 residues. Germline CDR1 and CDR2: MNHNY and SVGAGI (reference sequence). V shed 0 bases and J shed 7 bases, with 10 bases lying between them. In DNA form, the CDR3 reads TGTGCCAGCAGTTACTCGACAGTTGGGAACATTCAGTACTTC. This translates into CASSYSTVGNIQYF.

In this sample, this clone turned up once. The chain is built from TRBV27 and TRBJ2-3, with D perhaps TRBD1 (5 bases). V lost 5 bases, J lost 3 bases, and 9 bases lay in between. The CDR3 covers 13 residues. Germline CDR1 and CDR2: MNHEY and SMNVEV (reference sequence). The CDR3: CASSAWTTDTQYF. The CDR3 nucleotides read TGTGCCAGCAGTGCCTGGACAACAGATACGCAGTATTTT.

In this sample, this clone turned up a few times. V gene TRBV6-6 combines with J gene TRBJ2-1; 7 positions match TRBD2. The ends lost 5 bases at V and 5 bases at J; junction bases unmatched: 12. Germline-derived CDR1 and CDR2 are MNHNY and SVGAGI (reference sequence). The CDR3 is 16 residues long. The CDR3: CASSNPLERGHNEQFF. In DNA form, the CDR3 reads TGTGCCAGCAGTAACCCCCTGGAGCGGGGCCACAATGAGCAGTTCTTC.

V usage is TRBV19 and J usage is TRBJ1-2; 8 bases fit TRBD1. This CDR3 has 14 amino acids. CDR1 is LNHDA, CDR2 SQIVND, per germline (reference sequence). Trimming removed 4 bases from V and 7 bases from J; junction bases left unmatched: 8. DNA for the CDR3: TGTGCCAGTAGTAAGGGCAGGGGGCCTTTTGGCTACACCTTC. Residues: CASSKGRGPFGYTF.

The genes are TRBV27 and TRBJ1-4, with a weak D call TRBD1 (5 bases). V was pared by 7 bases and J by 5 bases, with 17 bases between. The germline V gene encodes CDR1 MNHEY and CDR2 SMNVEV (reference sequence). This CDR3 has 15 amino acids. The CDR3 here is CASTWGGRKNEKLFF. CDR3 coding DNA: TGTGCCAGCACCTGGGGGGGGAGGAAAAATGAAAAACTGTTTTTT.

This chain links TRBV10-3 with TRBJ2-6; TRBD1 aligns across 10 bases. From germline, CDR1 is ENHRY and CDR2 SYGVKD. With V trimmed by 6 bases and J by 4 bases, 12 bases remained unmatched. The length of the CDR3 is 18 residues. Here the CDR3 reads CAISLSGTGVEGANVLTF. Here the CDR3 DNA reads TGTGCCATCAGCCTCTCCGGGACAGGGGTTGAGGGGGCCAACGTCCTGACTTTC.

The count of this clone is one. V usage is TRBV5-1 and J usage is TRBJ1-4; D is possibly TRBD1 (5 bases). Trimming left V 4 bases short and J 2 bases short, with 12 bases between. The CDR3 covers 15 residues. Germline assignment: CDR1 SGHRS and CDR2 YFSETQ. This CDR3 reads CASSPGGLTNEKLFF. The CDR3 coding sequence is TGCGCCAGCAGCCCGGGGGGGTTGACTAATGAAAAACTGTTTTTT.

Concerning this clone: As the CDR3 is not closed by the conserved phenylalanine or tryptophan, this likely results from a read error. No DNA is shown, since the ends of the CDR3 on it are uncertain; the CDR3 is the one TCRdb lists. The gene calls are TRBV5-4 and TRBJ2-3; the table's TRBD2 call for D was not verified on the DNA. CDR1 and CDR2 (germline): SGHNT, YYREEE (reference sequence). The CDR3 has 13 residues if both end residues are counted. CDR3 sequence: CASKYPGTSGVSY.

The genes are TRBV19 and TRBJ1-1; 7 bases are shared with TRBD1. The junction had 4 bases not matched to a gene; V was cut back by 3 bases and J by 3 bases. The CDR3 spans 14 residues. The germline CDR1 and CDR2 sequences are LNHDA and SQIVND (reference sequence). The CDR3 DNA reads TGTGCCAGTAGTATTTACAGGGGCGACACTGAAGCTTTCTTT. Its protein product is CASSIYRGDTEAFF. Variable domain in full (rest from reference TRBV19 and TRBJ1-1): DGGITQSPKYLFRKEGQNVTLSCEQNLNHDAMYWYRQDPGQGLRLIYYSQIVNDFQKGDIAEGYSVSREKKESFPLTVTSAQKNPTAFYLCASSIYRGDTEAFFGQGTRLTVV.

The V call is TRBV20-1, the J call TRBJ2-1, with 8 positions matching TRBD1. Trimming cost V 3 bases and J 7 bases; bases outside gene matches: 8. Germline CDR1 reads DFQATT; CDR2 reads SNEGSKA (reference sequence). The CDR3 spans 14 residues. The CDR3 region is CSASNQGAENEQFF. DNA for the CDR3: TGCAGTGCTAGTAACCAGGGGGCTGAAAATGAGCAGTTCTTC.

This chain connects TRBV27 to TRBJ2-6; TRBD1 matches 7 bases. In germline, CDR1 is MNHEY, CDR2 SMNVEV (reference sequence). The length of the CDR3 is 17 residues. Germline trimming cut 4 bases from V and 1 base from J; bases unmatched to any gene: 7. The chain's CDR3 is CASSSPTQGSGANVLTF. The DNA of the CDR3 is TGTGCCAGCAGTTCACCAACACAGGGGTCTGGGGCCAACGTCCTGACTTTC. The full variable domain, in which reference TRBV27 and TRBJ2-6 provide the parts outside the CDR3, is EAQVTQNPRYLITVTGKKLTVTCSQNMNHEYMSWYRQDPGLGLRQIYYSMNVEVTDKGDVPEGYKVSRKEKRNFPLILESPSPNQTSLYFCASSSPTQGSGANVLTFGAGSRLTVL.

This clone was observed a handful of times. The rearrangement links TRBV10-1 to TRBJ1-1; D not certain. V lost 0 bases, J lost 4 bases, and 6 bases lay in between. The CDR3 sequence is 13 residues long. Per germline, CDR1 WNHNN and CDR2 SYGVQD (reference sequence). The CDR3 nucleotides are TGCGCCAGCAGTGAGTCAATATCCACTGAAGCTTTCTTT. Translated: CASSESISTEAFF.

The gene calls are TRBV12-5 and TRBJ1-4; a weak D match, TRBD1 (5 bases). This CDR3 contains 14 residues. Trimming removed 0 bases from V and 8 bases from J, with 10 bases in between. Germline CDR1 LGHNT, CDR2 FRNRAP. CDR3 sequence: CASGLVPGGEKLFF. In DNA form, the CDR3 reads TGTGCTAGTGGTTTGGTACCGGGGGGGGAAAAACTGTTTTTT.

This rearrangement joins TRBV6-2 or TRBV6-3 to TRBJ1-1; no clear D. Trimming took 4 bases from V and 1 from J, leaving 7 bases between them. Germline loops: CDR1 MNHEY, CDR2 SVGEGT. CDR3 length: 13 amino acids. In nucleotides, the CDR3 is TGTGCCAGCAGTTCAACCAGGAACACTGAAGCTTTCTTT. The encoded protein is CASSSTRNTEAFF.

The chain couples TRBV28 to TRBJ1-2; D is uncertain. Germline V gene lookup returns CDR1 MDHEN and CDR2 SYDVKM. The CDR3 length is 16 residues. With 8 bases removed from V and 5 bases from J, the gap between germline ends came to 24 bases. Here the CDR3 DNA reads TGTGCCAGCCATCCCAAGAGAGGGTCGGGTACTTATGGCTACACCTTC. This encodes CASHPKRGSGTYGYTF.

The chain joins TRBV7-8 to TRBJ1-3; tentative D call: TRBD1 (5 bases). Germline CDR1 is SGHVS and CDR2 is FQNEAQ. The CDR3 runs 18 residues. Trimming removed 0 bases from V and 4 bases from J, with 19 bases in between. The CDR3 DNA is TGTGCCAGCAGCTTAGCAGTGCGGGGACCCTTAAAGGGAAACACCATATATTTT. Its translation is CASSLAVRGPLKGNTIYF. The complete variable domain, with remaining parts taken from reference TRBV7-8 and TRBJ1-3, reads GAGVSQSPRYKVAKRGQDVALRCDPISGHVSLFWYQQALGQGPEFLTYFQNEAQLDKSGLPSDRFFAERPEGSVSTLKIQRTQQEDSAVYLCASSLAVRGPLKGNTIYFGEGSWLTVV.

This sequence joins TRBV5-1 and TRBJ2-2, with 11 bases aligning to TRBD2. V shed 4 bases and J 8 bases; nucleotides not matched to a gene: 10. The CDR3 runs to 16 residues. The germline CDR1 and CDR2 sequences are SGHRS and YFSETQ. The CDR3 sequence: CASSQRLAGLPGELFF. CDR3 nucleotide sequence: TGCGCCAGCAGCCAGCGACTAGCGGGGCTACCGGGGGAGCTGTTTTTT. Variable domain in full (rest from reference TRBV5-1 and TRBJ2-2): KAGVTQTPRYLIKTRGQQVTLSCSPISGHRSVSWYQQTPGQGLQFLFEYFSETQRNKGNFPGRFSGRQFSNSRSEMNVSTLELGDSALYLCASSQRLAGLPGELFFGEGSRLTVL.

This chain joins TRBV4-2 and TRBJ2-1; 9 bases match TRBD1. There are 18 residues in the CDR3. The germline gives CDR1 LGHNA, CDR2 YNFKEQ. V lost 5 bases and J lost 8; bases outside the gene matches: 19. CDR3 residues: CASSLTGGVPSVRDEQFF. The CDR3 DNA reads TGTGCCAGCAGCTTGACAGGGGGAGTCCCTAGTGTAAGAGATGAGCAGTTCTTC.